This T cell receptor (beta chain) was profiled in a study of blood T cell repertoires in COVID-19. For the study at large: Sites across the United States, Italy and Spain contributed samples from acute and convalescent COVID-19. The cDNA or gDNA used as material had been derived from T cells, B-cell-depleted T cells, or PBMCs.

Germline lookup yields CDR1 SEHNR and CDR2 FQNEAQ (reference sequence). Deletions cut 3 bases from V and 4 bases from J, with 4 bases between. The CDR3 contains 11 residues. Data came from immunoSEQ multiplex PCR; TCRdb stores just in-frame clones and leaves some out. The sample includes about 310,000 clones, over 85% of them seen just once. The genes are TRBV7-9 and TRBJ2-7; D not certain. The receptor was isolated from a woman in her twenties or thirties who had recovered from COVID-19. Source material: PBMCs or T cells enriched from blood (not recorded which). The CDR3 sequence is CASSFQYEQYF. Written as DNA, the CDR3 is TGTGCCAGCAGCTTTCAATACGAGCAGTACTTC.